This TCR beta chain stems from a study of blood T cell repertoires in COVID-19. Sequenced by immunoSEQ multiplex PCR; TCRdb stores in-frame clones only, minus some. The sample contains about 270,000 clones, 75% to 90% of which appear only once. Participants were aged about 18 to 90 years, lived in roughly 23 US areas, and enrolled virtually. Cohort assignment relied on participant-reported clinical history. Donors in Cohort 3 who had recovered were those with two negative PCRs, healthcare professional clearance, or resolution of their symptoms. There are 19 residues in the CDR3. J gave up 0 bases and V 6 bases, and 13 bases lay outside the gene matches. CDR1 and CDR2 from the germline V gene are LGHDT and YNNKEL (reference sequence).

J is TRBJ2-6 and V is TRBV3-1 (or the pseudogene TRBV3-2); 8 positions agree with TRBD1. This clonotype was obtained from a woman aged 18 to 35 who had recovered from COVID-19. Source material: PBMCs or T cells enriched from blood (not recorded which). CDR3 sequence: CASRANWGQESSGANVLTF. For the CDR3, the DNA is TGTGCCAGCAGGGCGAACTGGGGACAGGAGAGCTCTGGGGCCAACGTCCTGACTTTC.